This T cell receptor beta chain was documented in a study of Ad26.COV2.S vaccination and SARS-CoV-2 variants. Germline lookup yields CDR1 MGHRA and CDR2 YSYEKL. Trimming took 5 bases from V and 6 from J, leaving 10 bases between them. This CDR3 has 13 residues. Treatment denoted: around 19 received Ad26.COV2.S at low or high dose, single or two shots; five or six received placebo; per-sample allocation not given. Each sample was drawn 63 days after the first injection (of vaccine or placebo). An Ad26 vector was used to express Wuhan-strain SARS-CoV-2 spike as the vaccine. Sequencing used immunoSEQ multiplex PCR; TCRdb keeps in-frame clones, though not all of them. Of 200,000 to 300,000 clones listed, roughly 90% are singletons.

The chain joins TRBV4-1 to TRBJ1-4; D remains unclear. The receptor was isolated from a person between 18 and 65 years old who received the Ad26.COV2.S COVID-19 vaccine or a placebo. The input for sequencing was peripheral blood, taken in a trial of Ad26.COV2.S vaccine versus placebo. CDR3 in amino acids: CASSERPYEKLFF. In nucleotides, the CDR3 is TGCGCCAGCAGCGAGCGGCCTTATGAAAAACTGTTTTTT.